This entry features one TCR beta chain sequence. The sample's treatment: oral pan-JAK inhibitor, 5-10 mg twice daily. V lost 6 bases and J lost 2, with 11 bases in between. Germline loops: CDR1 MNHEY, CDR2 SMNVEV (reference sequence). The CDR3 runs to 13 residues. The sample originates from a study of CD8+ T cells in alopecia areata. Sequencing templates came from extracted RNA that was reverse transcribed into cDNA. Sequencing was performed with immunoSEQ multiplex PCR; in TCRdb, only in-frame clones are kept and a portion is missing. The table has approximately 180,000 clones, roughly 50% seen once. The starting material was CD8+ T cells sorted from blood, obtained at week 24, from a patient treated with tofacitinib. This clonotype was sampled from a human donor with alopecia areata. The V call is TRBV27, the J call TRBJ2-7; perhaps TRBD1 as D (5 bases). The CDR3 nucleotides are TGTGCCAGCAGCTCACAGGAGACCTACGAGCAGTACTTC. It encodes CASSSQETYEQYF.